This is a list of T cell receptor beta chains from one sample in a study of shared clonotypes between healthy human individuals. Some clones are missing from TCRdb's copy, which holds only in-frame ones; the method was immunoSEQ multiplex PCR. Of about 510,000 clones listed, 60% to 80% are singletons. Sequenced material: PBMCs. The receptors shown here come from a woman aged 35 to 49 in good health. Some clones in this sample may be carry-over from other donors' samples. Both conserved end residues are trimmed from each CDR3. Fields, in order: V gene, J gene, CDR3 protein.

V gene: TRBV6-5
J gene: TRBJ2-7
CDR3 protein: ASSLSGTGIYEQY

V gene: TRBV5-1
J gene: TRBJ2-3
CDR3 protein: ASSLVGGADTQY

V gene: TRBV29-1
J gene: TRBJ2-7
CDR3 protein: SALGDRGDEQY

V gene: TRBV6-6
J gene: TRBJ2-7
CDR3 protein: ASRDGPTGY

V gene: TRBV27
J gene: TRBJ1-3
CDR3 protein: ASRPHSFSGNTIY

V gene: TRBV10-3
J gene: TRBJ1-1
CDR3 protein: AIHREGPNTEAF

V gene: TRBV10-1
J gene: TRBJ1-1
CDR3 protein: ASSESSRGLVTEAF

V gene: TRBV28
J gene: TRBJ1-1
CDR3 protein: ASNEPGTLYSTEAF

V gene: TRBV9
J gene: TRBJ1-1
CDR3 protein: ASSEKGNTEAF

V gene: TRBV4-3
J gene: TRBJ2-7
CDR3 protein: ASSLGTGGAYEQY

V gene: TRBV29-1
J gene: TRBJ1-2
CDR3 protein: SVDPTGNYGYT

V gene: TRBV10-2
J gene: TRBJ1-5
CDR3 protein: ASRGYSNQPQH

V gene: TRBV7-9
J gene: TRBJ1-3
CDR3 protein: ASSSGLSGNTIY

V gene: TRBV27
J gene: TRBJ1-5
CDR3 protein: ASSLSGQSNQPQH

V gene: TRBV11-2
J gene: TRBJ2-1
CDR3 protein: ASSKPGQGANNEQF

V gene: TRBV6-5
J gene: TRBJ2-1
CDR3 protein: ASSYGTSGDEQF

V gene: TRBV28
J gene: TRBJ2-3
CDR3 protein: ASRGLAGSGGTQY

V gene: TRBV28
J gene: TRBJ1-3
CDR3 protein: ASSPGTGNTIY

V gene: TRBV19
J gene: TRBJ2-2
CDR3 protein: ATLAPDFTGELF

V gene: TRBV10-2
J gene: TRBJ2-3
CDR3 protein: ASRLAGEVADTQY

V gene: TRBV30
J gene: TRBJ2-2
CDR3 protein: AWRRIQGPTGELF

V gene: TRBV11-2
J gene: TRBJ2-7
CDR3 protein: ASRRVGTGATLY

V gene: TRBV2
J gene: TRBJ2-3
CDR3 protein: ASSAALGSTQY

V gene: TRBV5-5
J gene: TRBJ1-1
CDR3 protein: ASTSTNYNTEAF

V gene: TRBV29-1
J gene: TRBJ1-3
CDR3 protein: SGQDAISGNTIY

V gene: TRBV5-1
J gene: TRBJ2-1
CDR3 protein: ASSSLAASYNEQF

V gene: TRBV7-2
J gene: TRBJ2-1
CDR3 protein: ASSRLYRGDEQF

V gene: TRBV7-2
J gene: TRBJ2-1
CDR3 protein: ASSLPGQGGYNEQF

V gene: TRBV5-1
J gene: TRBJ2-5
CDR3 protein: ASSLTQETQY

V gene: TRBV4-2
J gene: TRBJ2-3
CDR3 protein: ASSQDAADTQY

V gene: TRBV6-1
J gene: TRBJ2-1
CDR3 protein: ASSPPSRLGNEQF

V gene: TRBV19
J gene: TRBJ2-7
CDR3 protein: ASKSQGTPYEQY

V gene: TRBV9
J gene: TRBJ1-1
CDR3 protein: ASSVDWSSTEAF

V gene: TRBV7-9
J gene: TRBJ1-2
CDR3 protein: ASSLVRGGYT

V gene: TRBV28
J gene: TRBJ2-7
CDR3 protein: ASSPQGEQY

V gene: TRBV7-2
J gene: TRBJ2-5
CDR3 protein: ASRAGQAAETQY

V gene: TRBV19
J gene: TRBJ2-1
CDR3 protein: ASSGNYNEQF

V gene: TRBV19
J gene: TRBJ2-7
CDR3 protein: ASSPGLAGVHEQY

V gene: TRBV28
J gene: TRBJ2-3
CDR3 protein: ASSYPLYRTSASTDTQY

V gene: TRBV5-4
J gene: TRBJ2-1
CDR3 protein: ASSFRWLGNEQF

V gene: TRBV30
J gene: TRBJ2-3
CDR3 protein: AWSNWGTAGDTQY

V gene: TRBV6-6
J gene: TRBJ2-7
CDR3 protein: ASSRLAGGSYEQY

V gene: TRBV2
J gene: TRBJ1-1
CDR3 protein: ASSALTWETSEAF

V gene: TRBV15
J gene: TRBJ2-3
CDR3 protein: ATSRRQGHNADTQY

V gene: TRBV7-9
J gene: TRBJ2-1
CDR3 protein: ASSRYSGADNEQF

V gene: TRBV11-2
J gene: TRBJ1-2
CDR3 protein: ASSPGQNYGYT

V gene: TRBV7-2
J gene: TRBJ2-7
CDR3 protein: ASKARWGSYEQY

V gene: TRBV23-1
J gene: TRBJ2-1
CDR3 protein: ASSHHGRAVVLYEQF

V gene: TRBV9
J gene: TRBJ1-4
CDR3 protein: ASSRAGQGYEKLF

V gene: TRBV5-1
J gene: TRBJ1-1
CDR3 protein: ASLSEGARTEAF

V gene: TRBV5-1
J gene: TRBJ2-1
CDR3 protein: ASSIVGRSNEQF

V gene: TRBV5-6
J gene: TRBJ2-6
CDR3 protein: ASSLGASGANVLT

V gene: TRBV29-1
J gene: TRBJ2-1
CDR3 protein: SVTGYNEQF

V gene: TRBV25-1
J gene: TRBJ2-3
CDR3 protein: ASSEPSGSGADTQY

V gene: TRBV28
J gene: TRBJ2-3
CDR3 protein: ASSTGSADTDTQY

V gene: TRBV5-4
J gene: TRBJ2-7
CDR3 protein: ASSTDYEQY

V gene: TRBV29-1
J gene: TRBJ2-1
CDR3 protein: SVEFYSDNEQF

V gene: TRBV28
J gene: TRBJ2-1
CDR3 protein: ASGAPEQF